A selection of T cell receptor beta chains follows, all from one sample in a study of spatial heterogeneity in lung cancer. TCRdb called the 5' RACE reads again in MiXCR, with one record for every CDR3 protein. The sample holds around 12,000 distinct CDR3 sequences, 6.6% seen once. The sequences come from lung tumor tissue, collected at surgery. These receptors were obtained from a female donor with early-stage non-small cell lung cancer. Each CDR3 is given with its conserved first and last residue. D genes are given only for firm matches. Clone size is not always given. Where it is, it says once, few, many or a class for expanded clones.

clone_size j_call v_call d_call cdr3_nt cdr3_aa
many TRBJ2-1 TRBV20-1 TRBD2 TGCAGTGCTAGGACGGGACTAGCGGGACCTGCTCCTGGTGAGCAGTTCTTC CSARTGLAGPAPGEQFF
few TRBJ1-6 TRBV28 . TGTGCCAGCAGTCTAGACGGGGACAATTCACCCCTCCACTTT CASSLDGDNSPLHF
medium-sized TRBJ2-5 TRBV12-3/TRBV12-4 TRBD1 TGTGCCAGCAGTTCCGGGACAGGGTTTTCGGAGACCCAGTACTTC CASSSGTGFSETQYF
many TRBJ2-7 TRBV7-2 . TGTGCCAGCAGCTTAGTAGCTTACTACGAGCAGTACTTC CASSLVAYYEQYF
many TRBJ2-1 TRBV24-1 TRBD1 TGTGCCACCAGTGATCCGGGGACAGGGGGTTCGGGAAATGAGCAGTTCTTC CATSDPGTGGSGNEQFF
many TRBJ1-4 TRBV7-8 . TGTGCCAGCAGCTTAGCGGCGAGAACAACTAATGAAAAACTGTTTTTT CASSLAARTTNEKLFF
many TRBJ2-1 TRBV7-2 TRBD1 TGTGCCAGCAGCTTAACGGCATCAGGGGGACCCTACAATGAGCAGTTCTTC CASSLTASGGPYNEQFF
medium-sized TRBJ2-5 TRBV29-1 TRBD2 TGCAGCGTTGGGACTAGCCACTCGGGGGAGACCCAGTACTTC CSVGTSHSGETQYF
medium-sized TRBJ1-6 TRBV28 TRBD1 TGTGCCACCCTGGGACAGACTCATAATTCACCCCTCCACTTT CATLGQTHNSPLHF
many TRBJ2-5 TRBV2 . TGTGCCAGCAGCGGGACACTGGATCACCTGTACCAAGAGACCCAGTACTTC CASSGTLDHLYQETQYF
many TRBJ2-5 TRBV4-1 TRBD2 TGCGCCAGCAGCCAAGTACAACTAGCGGGACAAGAGACCCAGTACTTC CASSQVQLAGQETQYF
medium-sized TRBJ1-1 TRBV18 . TGTGCCAGCTCACCATTTGGGCAGATCATGAACACTGAAGCTTTCTTT CASSPFGQIMNTEAFF
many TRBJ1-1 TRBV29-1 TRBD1 TGCAGCGGCTTCGGCCCCTTAGACAGGGGGCGGTACACTGAAGCTTTCTTT CSGFGPLDRGRYTEAFF
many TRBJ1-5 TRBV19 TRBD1 TGTGCCAGTAGTACCCAACGACAGGGAGGCAATCAGCCCCAGCATTTT CASSTQRQGGNQPQHF
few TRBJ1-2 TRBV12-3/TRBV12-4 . TGTGCCAGCACTTTAATGGGTGCTGGCTATGGCTACACCTTC CASTLMGAGYGYTF
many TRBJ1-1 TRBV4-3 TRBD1 TGCGCCAGCAGCGTAAACAGGGGGCAGGGAACTGAAGCTTTCTTT CASSVNRGQGTEAFF
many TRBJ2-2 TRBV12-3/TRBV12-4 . TGTGCCAGCAGCCTCCGGACTACAACCGCCGGGGAGCTGTTTTTT CASSLRTTTAGELFF
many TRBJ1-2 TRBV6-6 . TGTGCCAGCACCTCGAGGGAATATGGCTACACCTTC CASTSREYGYTF
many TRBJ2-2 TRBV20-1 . TGCAGTGCTAGAGATTTCTACACCGGGGAGCTGTTTTTT CSARDFYTGELFF
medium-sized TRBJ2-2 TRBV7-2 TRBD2 TGTGCCACTAAGCGGGGTCCGACCGGGGAGCTGTTTTTT CATKRGPTGELFF
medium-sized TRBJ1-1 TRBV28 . TGTGCCAGCAGTTCTCCGCAACGGAATGCTTTCTTT CASSSPQRNAFF
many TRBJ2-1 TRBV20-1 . TGCAGTGCCCGCCGGGGGACCAACAATGAGCAGTTCTTC CSARRGTNNEQFF
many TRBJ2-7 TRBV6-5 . TGTGCCAGCAGTTACACGGGATACGAGCAGTACTTC CASSYTGYEQYF
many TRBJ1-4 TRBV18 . TGTGCCAGCTCACTCCCGGGGTCAACTAATGAAAAACTGTTTTTT CASSLPGSTNEKLFF
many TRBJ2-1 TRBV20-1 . TGCAGTGCTAGAGATCCCAATGAGCAGTTCTTC CSARDPNEQFF
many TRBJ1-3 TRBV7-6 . TGTGCCAGCAGCTCATTTCAGGGTGGCGGAAACACCATATATTTT CASSSFQGGGNTIYF
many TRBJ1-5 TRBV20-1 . TGCAGTGCTAGAGGCGGGGGTTTTCAGCCCCAGCATTTT CSARGGGFQPQHF
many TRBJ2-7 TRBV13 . TGTGCCAGCAGCCAAGGGACCTTC CASSQGTF
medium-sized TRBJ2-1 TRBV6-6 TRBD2 TGTGCCAGCAGTTACCACCGAGGCGGGAGGGCAAACAATGAGCAGTTCTTC CASSYHRGGRANNEQFF
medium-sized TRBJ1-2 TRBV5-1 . TGCGCCAGCACTCTACAGCCCTCTAACTATGGCTACACCTTC CASTLQPSNYGYTF
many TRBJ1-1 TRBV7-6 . TGTGCCAGCAGCCCACAGACGAACACTGAAGCTTTCTTT CASSPQTNTEAFF
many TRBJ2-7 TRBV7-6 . TGTGCCAGCAGCTTAGAGCGCGGTCCGCTGTACTTC CASSLERGPLYF
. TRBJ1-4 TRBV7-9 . TGTGCCAGCAGATCGACAAGTGTGAAGGAAAAACTGTTTTTT CASRSTSVKEKLFF
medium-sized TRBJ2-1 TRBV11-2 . TGTGCCAGCAGCTACTCGAACAATGAGCAGTTCTTC CASSYSNNEQFF
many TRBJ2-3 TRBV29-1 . TGCAGCGTTGAAGAAGCAGATACGCAGTATTTT CSVEEADTQYF
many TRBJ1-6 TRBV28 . TGTGCCAGCACGCTGAATAATTCACCCCTCCACTTT CASTLNNSPLHF
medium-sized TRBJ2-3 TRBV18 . TGTGCCAGCTCACGCAGTAGTGGCACAGATACGCAGTATTTT CASSRSSGTDTQYF
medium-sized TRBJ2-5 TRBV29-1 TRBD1 TGCAGCGTTGAGACAGGGAAGTTAGAGACCCAGTACTTC CSVETGKLETQYF